The 28 T cell receptor beta chains reported below all come from one sample, sequenced in a study of blood T cell repertoires in COVID-19. Here immunoSEQ multiplex PCR was the method, and the copy in TCRdb shows in-frame clones only, minus some. The data show approximately 240,000 clones, approximately 84% seen once. Sequencing used peripheral blood. These TCRs come from a woman aged 60 to 75 with acute or convalescent COVID-19.

The chain couples TRBV9 to TRBJ1-3; D not resolved. The CDR3 contains 14 residues. Per the germline V gene, CDR1 is SGDLS and CDR2 is YYNGEE. The V end was cut by 0 bases, the J end by 4 bases, with 8 bases between. The CDR3 region is CASSVATSGNTIYF. CDR3 bases: TGTGCCAGCAGCGTAGCCACATCCGGAAACACCATATATTTT.

The V call is TRBV2, the J call TRBJ1-5; D may be TRBD1 (5 bases). Germline assignment: CDR1 SNHLY and CDR2 FYNNEI. CDR3 length: 13 residues. V was pared by 6 bases and J by 0 bases, with 6 bases between. CDR3 sequence: CASSRDSNQPQHF. The CDR3 bases are TGTGCCAGCAGCAGGGATAGCAATCAGCCCCAGCATTTT.

The chain has TRBV19 and TRBJ1-5; no clear D. The ends were cut back, 4 bases at V and 6 bases at J, with 7 bases in the middle. Germline lookup yields CDR1 LNHDA and CDR2 SQIVND (reference sequence). This CDR3 contains 12 residues. The CDR3, as DNA: TGTGCCAGTAGTAAGAGAGGTCAGCCCCAGCATTTT. This sequence encodes CASSKRGQPQHF.

This chain uses TRBV19 with TRBJ1-6; D not certain. The CDR3 is 14 amino acids. V was clipped by 7 bases and J by 0 bases, with 7 bases between them. CDR1 and CDR2 (germline): LNHDA, SQIVND (reference sequence). The DNA for the CDR3 is TGTGCCAGTATTGGCAGCTCCTATAATTCACCCCTCCACTTT. This codes for CASIGSSYNSPLHF.

This clone was observed a few times. The chain is built from TRBV11-3 and TRBJ2-2; 11 bases are shared with TRBD2. CDR1 is SGHNT and CDR2 is YENEEA in the germline V gene. The V gene end was trimmed by 3 bases and the J gene end by 6 bases; junction bases not matched to a gene: 6. The CDR3 sequence is 16 residues long. CDR3: CASSFGTSGGSGELFF. Written as DNA, the CDR3 is TGTGCCAGCAGCTTTGGAACTAGCGGGGGATCCGGGGAGCTGTTTTTT.

This clone appeared a single time. The rearrangement links TRBV4-2 to TRBJ1-1; 7 positions match TRBD1. CDR3 size: 16 residues. V was clipped by 4 bases and J by 0 bases; unmatched bases: 8. Germline assignment: CDR1 LGHNA and CDR2 YNFKEQ. CDR3: CASSRTGTVMNTEAFF. CDR3 sequence (DNA): TGTGCCAGCAGCCGAACCGGGACAGTCATGAACACTGAAGCTTTCTTT.

This chain connects TRBV18 to TRBJ1-5; perhaps TRBD1 as D (6 bases). Germline V CDR1 and CDR2: KGHSH, LQKENI. The CDR3 has 15 amino acids. Trimming pared 4 bases from V and 7 bases from J, leaving 17 bases between. As DNA, the CDR3 is TGTGCCAGCTCACAAGTACAGGGCGCAGAACAGCCCCAGCATTTT. Translating it yields CASSQVQGAEQPQHF.

The J gene is TRBJ2-3, the V gene TRBV9; 11 positions match TRBD2. V lost 0 bases, J lost 14 bases, and 8 bases stayed unmatched. The length of the CDR3 is 14 residues. CDR1 and CDR2 from the germline V gene are SGDLS and YYNGEE. Written as DNA, the CDR3 is TGTGCCAGCAGCGTAGATGGTAGCGGGGGGGCTCGGTATTTT. As protein: CASSVDGSGGARYF.

The CDR3 coding sequence is TGTGCCAGCAGCCTTACCCTAGGAGGGGCCGGGGAGCTGTTTTTT. Translated, it gives CASSLTLGGAGELFF. The gene calls are TRBV11-2 and TRBJ2-2; tentatively, D is TRBD2 (6 bases). This CDR3 has 15 amino acids. Per the germline V gene, CDR1 is SGHAT and CDR2 is FQNNGV. V lost 5 bases to trimming and J lost 6 bases, with 16 bases between them.

The rearrangement links TRBV7-2 to TRBJ1-5; the match to TRBD1 covers 7 bases. This CDR3 is 16 amino acids long. The ends lost 3 bases at V and 2 bases at J; junction bases unmatched: 7. Per germline, CDR1 SGHTA and CDR2 FQGNSA. In DNA, the CDR3 is TGTGCCAGCAGCTTGAAAGGACAGGAAGGCAATCAGCCCCAGCATTTT. It yields the protein CASSLKGQEGNQPQHF.

The rearrangement links TRBV14 to TRBJ2-2; the D is unclear. The V gene lost 2 bases and the J gene lost 4 bases, with 5 bases spanning the gap. The CDR3 runs to 13 residues. CDR1 and CDR2 (germline): SGHDN, FVKESK. CDR3 nucleotides: TGTGCCAGCAGCCAATTTCGCACCGGGGAGCTGTTTTTT. Translating gives CASSQFRTGELFF.

This chain links TRBV4-2 with TRBJ1-1; TRBD1 matches 9 bases. After removal of 0 bases from V and 4 bases from J, the junction contained 3 bases not matched to a gene. CDR3 length: 15 residues. Germline V gives CDR1 LGHNA, CDR2 YNFKEQ. This CDR3 reads CASSQEGQGSTEAFF. Here the CDR3 DNA reads TGTGCCAGCAGCCAAGAGGGACAGGGAAGCACTGAAGCTTTCTTT.

CDR3 coding DNA: TGTGCCAGCAGCGTAGCGGCTAGCGGGGGAAATGAGCAGTTCTTC. Its protein product is CASSVAASGGNEQFF. The J gene is TRBJ2-1, the V gene TRBV9; the match to TRBD2 covers 10 bases. The germline V gene has CDR1 SGDLS and CDR2 YYNGEE. CDR3 length equals 15 residues. The junction had 4 bases not matched to a gene; V was cut back by 0 bases and J by 7 bases.

The chain joins TRBV7-9 to TRBJ1-1; D is perhaps TRBD1 (6 bases). The length of the CDR3 is 16 residues. With 3 bases removed from V and 3 bases from J, the gap between germline ends came to 17 bases. The germline V gene has CDR1 SEHNR and CDR2 FQNEAQ (reference sequence). The CDR3 reads CASSLQQGPFYTEAFF. The CDR3 bases are TGTGCCAGCAGCTTGCAACAGGGCCCCTTTTACACTGAAGCTTTCTTT.

V gene TRBV7-9 combines with J gene TRBJ2-1, with TRBD1 matching over 9 bases. V was clipped by 5 bases and J by 8 bases; unmatched bases: 4. CDR3 length equals 13 residues. CDR1 and CDR2 (germline): SEHNR, FQNEAQ (reference sequence). The CDR3 reads CASSRQGGDEQFF. CDR3 sequence (DNA): TGTGCCAGCAGCAGACAGGGGGGCGATGAGCAGTTCTTC.

V is TRBV4-2 and J is TRBJ2-7, with TRBD1 matching 9 bases. This CDR3 region has 14 residues. V shed 4 bases, J shed 4 bases, and the junction held 5 bases outside the gene matches. In germline, CDR1 is LGHNA, CDR2 YNFKEQ. The CDR3 sequence: CASSPGQGRYEQYF. Here the CDR3 DNA reads TGTGCCAGCAGCCCCGGACAGGGGCGGTACGAGCAGTACTTC.

The chain is built from TRBV5-1 and TRBJ1-1, with D possibly being TRBD1 (5 bases). The CDR3 is made up of 13 amino acids. CDR1 is SGHRS and CDR2 is YFSETQ in the germline V gene. The V end was cut by 0 bases, the J end by 5 bases, with 8 bases between. In DNA, the CDR3 is TGCGCCAGCAGCTTGGAAGGGGTTACTGAAGCTTTCTTT. Its protein is CASSLEGVTEAFF.

The J gene is TRBJ2-3, the V gene TRBV9; 11 bases fit TRBD2. This CDR3 is 17 amino acids long. J lost 2 bases, V lost 3 bases, and 8 bases had no gene match. Germline lookup yields CDR1 SGDLS and CDR2 YYNGEE. The CDR3 DNA reads TGTGCCAGCAGCGCCTCTAGCGGGGGGCCCTACACAGATACGCAGTATTTT. It translates to CASSASSGGPYTDTQYF.

The chain combines TRBV19 with TRBJ2-5, with TRBD1 matching over 7 bases. The V gene end was trimmed by 7 bases and the J gene end by 4 bases; junction bases not matched to a gene: 6. The CDR3 has 13 residues. CDR1 and CDR2 from the germline V gene are LNHDA and SQIVND (reference sequence). DNA for the CDR3: TGTGCCAGTACCCGGACAGGAGGAGAGACCCAGTACTTC. The encoded protein is CASTRTGGETQYF.

The V and J genes are TRBV5-1 and TRBJ1-2, with TRBD1 identical over 9 bases. V lost 4 bases, J lost 5 bases, and 9 bases stayed unmatched. This CDR3 has 15 amino acids. Germline V gives CDR1 SGHRS, CDR2 YFSETQ. CDR3 bases: TGCGCCAGCAGCCCCACAGGGGGCGAACAATATGGCTACACCTTC. Translation gives CASSPTGGEQYGYTF.

This clone has only a few counts. J is TRBJ1-1 and V is TRBV2, with TRBD1 as a possible D gene (6 bases). The germline CDR1 and CDR2 sequences are SNHLY and FYNNEI. This CDR3 region has 14 residues. Trimming left V 2 bases short and J 4 bases short, with 11 bases between. The CDR3 DNA sequence: TGTGCCAGCAGTGAACAGGGGCTTGTCACTGAAGCTTTCTTT. Protein sequence: CASSEQGLVTEAFF.

The chain links TRBV12-3 or TRBV12-4 to TRBJ1-1; D gene uncertain. The CDR3 contains 13 residues. V was trimmed by 3 bases and J by 1 base, leaving 6 bases between them. For the CDR3, the DNA is TGTGCCAGCAGTTTTGCACAGAACACTGAAGCTTTCTTT. As protein: CASSFAQNTEAFF.

The chain recombines TRBV6-5 with TRBJ1-2, with D possibly matching TRBD1 (5 bases). V was cut by 2 bases and J by 6 bases, with 16 bases left in between. Germline values: CDR1 MNHEY, CDR2 SVGAGI. This CDR3 is built from 15 residues. CDR3 in amino acids: CASSYDGRVSNGYTF. The CDR3 coding sequence is TGTGCCAGCAGTTACGACGGCAGGGTATCTAATGGCTACACCTTC.

V usage is TRBV5-1 and J usage is TRBJ2-2, with TRBD2 as a possible D gene (5 bases). V lost 7 bases and J 1 base, leaving 5 bases between the germline ends. CDR1 and CDR2 from the germline V gene are SGHRS and YFSETQ. This CDR3 comprises 12 residues. CDR3 residues: CASGRNTGELFF. The CDR3 coding sequence is TGCGCCAGCGGGAGGAACACCGGGGAGCTGTTTTTT.

V is TRBV28 and J is TRBJ1-2; TRBD1 might be the D (6 bases). V was cut by 10 bases and J by 5 bases, with 23 bases left in between. Looked up from germline, CDR1 is MDHEN and CDR2 is SYDVKM. This CDR3 spans 15 amino acids. The CDR3 is CATIPGVGRAYGYTF. The CDR3, as DNA: TGTGCCACCATCCCAGGGGTAGGGAGGGCGTATGGCTACACCTTC.

The J gene is TRBJ2-3, the V gene TRBV19, with D perhaps TRBD1 (6 bases). This CDR3 is 14 amino acids long. Germline V gene sequence: CDR1 LNHDA, CDR2 SQIVND (reference sequence). Trimming took 8 bases from V and 2 from J, leaving 14 bases between them. The CDR3: CASGDGTNTDTQYF. The CDR3 DNA is TGTGCCAGTGGGGACGGGACAAACACAGATACGCAGTATTTT.

The chain links TRBV10-3 to TRBJ1-2; 8 bases fit TRBD1. With 0 bases clipped from V and 2 bases from J, the junction kept 11 bases outside the gene matches. Germline V gene data show CDR1 as ENHRY and CDR2 as SYGVKD. The CDR3 contains 18 residues. This CDR3 is CAISESMGTGRWNYGYTF. CDR3 sequence (DNA): TGTGCCATCAGTGAGTCGATGGGGACAGGCCGGTGGAACTATGGCTACACCTTC.

The V gene is TRBV6-1, the J gene TRBJ1-3; D unclear. The CDR3 runs 13 residues. Per the germline V gene, CDR1 is MNHNS and CDR2 is SASEGT. Trimming shortened V by 2 bases and J by 0 bases, and 2 bases separated the two germline ends. The CDR3 region is CASSELSGNTIYF. In DNA form, the CDR3 reads TGTGCCAGCAGTGAACTCTCTGGAAACACCATATATTTT.